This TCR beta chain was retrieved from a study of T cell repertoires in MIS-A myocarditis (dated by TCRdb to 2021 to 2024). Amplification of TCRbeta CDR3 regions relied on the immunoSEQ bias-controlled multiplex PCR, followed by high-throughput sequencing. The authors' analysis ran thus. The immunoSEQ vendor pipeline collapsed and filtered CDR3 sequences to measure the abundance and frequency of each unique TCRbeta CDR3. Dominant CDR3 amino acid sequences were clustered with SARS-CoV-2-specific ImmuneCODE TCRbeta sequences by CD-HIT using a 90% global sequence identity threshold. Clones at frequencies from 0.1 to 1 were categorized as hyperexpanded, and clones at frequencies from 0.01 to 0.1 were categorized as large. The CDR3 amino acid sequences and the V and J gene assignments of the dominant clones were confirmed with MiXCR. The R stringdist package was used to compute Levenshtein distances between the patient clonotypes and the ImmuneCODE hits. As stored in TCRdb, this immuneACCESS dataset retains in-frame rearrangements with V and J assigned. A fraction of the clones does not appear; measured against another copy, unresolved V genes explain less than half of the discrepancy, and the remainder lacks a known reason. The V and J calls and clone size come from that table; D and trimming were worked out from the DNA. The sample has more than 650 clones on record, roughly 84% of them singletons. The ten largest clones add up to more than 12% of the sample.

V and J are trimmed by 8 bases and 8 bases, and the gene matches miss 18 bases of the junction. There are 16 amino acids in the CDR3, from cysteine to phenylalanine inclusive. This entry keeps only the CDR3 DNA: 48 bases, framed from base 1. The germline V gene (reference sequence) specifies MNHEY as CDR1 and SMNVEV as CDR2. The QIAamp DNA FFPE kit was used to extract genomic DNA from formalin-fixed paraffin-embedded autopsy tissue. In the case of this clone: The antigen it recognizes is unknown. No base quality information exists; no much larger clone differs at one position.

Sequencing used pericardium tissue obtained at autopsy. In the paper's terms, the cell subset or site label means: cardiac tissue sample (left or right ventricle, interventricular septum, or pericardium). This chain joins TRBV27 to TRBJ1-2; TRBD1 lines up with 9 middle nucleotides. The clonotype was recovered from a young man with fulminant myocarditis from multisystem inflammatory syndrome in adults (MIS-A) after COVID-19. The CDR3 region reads CASGTLSGQGVGGYTF. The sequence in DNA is TGTGCCAGCGGGACTCTGTCGGGACAGGGAGTAGGAGGCTACACCTTC.